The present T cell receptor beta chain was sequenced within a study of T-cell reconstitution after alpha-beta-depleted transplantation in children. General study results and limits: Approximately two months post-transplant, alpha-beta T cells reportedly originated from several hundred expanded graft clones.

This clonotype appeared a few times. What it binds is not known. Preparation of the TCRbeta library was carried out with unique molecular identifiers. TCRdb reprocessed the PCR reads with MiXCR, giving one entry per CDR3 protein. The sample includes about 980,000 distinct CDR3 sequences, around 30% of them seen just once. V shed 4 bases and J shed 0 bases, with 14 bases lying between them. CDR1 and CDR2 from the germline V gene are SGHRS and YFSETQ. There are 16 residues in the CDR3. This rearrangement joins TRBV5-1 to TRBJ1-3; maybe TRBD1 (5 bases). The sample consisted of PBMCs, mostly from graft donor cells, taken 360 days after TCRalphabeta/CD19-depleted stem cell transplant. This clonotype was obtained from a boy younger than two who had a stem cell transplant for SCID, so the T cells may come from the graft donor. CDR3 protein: CASSPTGTFSGNTIYF. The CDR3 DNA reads TGCGCCAGCAGCCCCACCGGGACCTTCTCTGGAAACACCATATATTTT.